The T cell receptor beta chain under discussion was sequenced for a study of early T cells in non-severe SARS-CoV-2 infection. Overall study context: Sequencing input comprised bulk RNA from unsorted whole blood; chain pairing was not available.

The V gene lost 4 bases and the J gene lost 7 bases, with 27 bases spanning the gap. Germline V gene lookup returns CDR1 SGHRS and CDR2 YFSETQ. This CDR3 spans 18 amino acids. A note on this clonotype: Antigen unknown.

cDNA molecules, individually, were tagged with unique molecular identifiers. Each CDR3 protein gets one entry after TCRdb re-called the 5' RACE reads with MiXCR. The sample has about 92,000 distinct CDR3 sequences, over 13% seen once. Findings and caveats of the study: VDJdb matches were skewed toward anti-spike CD8 T cell responses.

This TCR derives from an adult who was a healthcare worker with PCR-confirmed SARS-CoV-2 infection or an uninfected control (not recorded which). The genes are TRBV5-1 and TRBJ2-1, with D possibly matching TRBD2 (6 bases). Material: whole blood. In DNA, the CDR3 is TGCGCCAGCAGCCCCCGACAGTTTCGGAGGCGGGAAGATAATGAGCAGTTCTTC. Its protein is CASSPRQFRRREDNEQFF. The complete variable domain, with remaining parts taken from reference TRBV5-1 and TRBJ2-1, reads KAGVTQTPRYLIKTRGQQVTLSCSPISGHRSVSWYQQTPGQGLQFLFEYFSETQRNKGNFPGRFSGRQFSNSRSEMNVSTLELGDSALYLCASSPRQFRRREDNEQFFGPGTRLTVL.